These 8 T cell receptor beta chains share one sample of origin, sequenced in a study of blood T cell repertoires in COVID-19. Method: immunoSEQ multiplex PCR; TCRdb's copy keeps in-frame clones and lacks some. This table has approximately 70,000 clones, around 90% appearing once. Source material: peripheral blood. The receptors originated from a human donor with active COVID-19. The donor label of this sample is uncertain.

Note on this clone: At one end, the junction sequence differs from germline, possibly due to a read error. The chain joins TRBV12-3 or TRBV12-4 to TRBJ2-2, with D possibly TRBD2 on 7 matching bases. CDR3 length equals 11 residues. CDR3 in amino acids: CASSKGGGAVF. In DNA form, the CDR3 reads TGTGCCAGCTCCAAGGGGGGGGGAGCTGTTTTT.

The chain is built from TRBV29-1 and TRBJ1-1; no clear D. This CDR3 has 13 residues. V was cut by 3 bases and J by 0 bases, with 8 bases left in between. CDR1 and CDR2 (germline): SQVTM, ANQGSEA. The CDR3 protein is CSVERSVNTEAFF. Here the CDR3 DNA reads TGCAGCGTTGAGAGGAGTGTGAACACTGAAGCTTTCTTT.

This clone was seen only once. This chain uses TRBV19 with TRBJ2-7, with a weak D call TRBD2 (5 bases). CDR1 and CDR2 from the germline V gene are LNHDA and SQIVND (reference sequence). V lost 5 bases and J 1 base, leaving 15 bases between the germline ends. The length of the CDR3 is 15 residues. The CDR3 protein is CASSAYPGLSYEQYF. CDR3 coding DNA: TGTGCCAGTAGTGCCTACCCGGGATTGTCCTACGAGCAGTACTTC.

The chain carries TRBV24-1 and TRBJ1-2; D is possibly TRBD1 (5 bases). CDR3 length: 13 amino acids. Germline CDR1 reads KGHDR; CDR2 reads SFDVKD. The ends were cut back, 4 bases at V and 7 bases at J, with 12 bases in the middle. The CDR3 DNA reads as TGTGCCACCAGTGAACCCGACAGTTTTGGCTACACCTTC. Amino acids: CATSEPDSFGYTF.

This sequence joins TRBV28 and TRBJ1-2; tentatively, D is TRBD1 (5 bases). The germline V gene encodes CDR1 MDHEN and CDR2 SYDVKM. This CDR3 comprises 14 residues. V gave up 0 bases and J gave up 2 bases, with 7 bases separating them. The CDR3 nucleotides read TGTGCCAGCAGTTTATGGGGGCAGAACTATGGCTACACCTTC. It yields the protein CASSLWGQNYGYTF.

CDR3 bases: TGTGCCAGTAGTATATGGGCTAGCGGTAACAATGAGCAGTTCTTC. This translates into CASSIWASGNNEQFF. The gene calls are TRBV19 and TRBJ2-1; 7 positions match TRBD2. Losses at the gene ends were 2 bases for V and 5 bases for J; bases not matched to a gene: 6. Germline lookup yields CDR1 LNHDA and CDR2 SQIVND (reference sequence). The CDR3 runs to 15 residues.

This chain uses TRBV7-2 with TRBJ2-1; D gene uncertain. V lost 4 bases and J lost 0, with 10 bases in between. This CDR3 region has 15 residues. Germline V lookup: CDR1 SGHTA, CDR2 FQGNSA. CDR3 in DNA: TGTGCCAGCAGCTCAGACCGAGGCTCCTACAATGAGCAGTTCTTC. Translation gives CASSSDRGSYNEQFF.

The V call is TRBV7-8, the J call TRBJ2-2, with D hard to call. The CDR3 contains 12 residues. Trimming took off 5 bases at V and 7 bases at J, with 8 bases between the two ends. Germline V gene data show CDR1 as SGHVS and CDR2 as FQNEAQ. CDR3 sequence: CASSPRGGELFF. In DNA, the CDR3 is TGTGCCAGCAGCCCGCGCGGCGGGGAGCTGTTTTTT.